Each of the 21 T cell receptor beta chains below was sequenced from the same sample in a study of CD4 T cells in relation to SARS-CoV-2 and coronaviruses. Generated by immunoSEQ multiplex PCR, the TCRdb table keeps only in-frame clones and is missing some. Among some 40,000 clones listed, more than 70% were seen once. Antigens of these TCRs are unknown. Sequencing was performed on naive CD4+ T cells from PBMCs, cultured in vitro. The subset: naive CD4+ T cells isolated by negative enrichment. All receptors come from an adult with COVID-19.

The V call is TRBV14, the J call TRBJ2-2, with 10 bases identical to TRBD2. The CDR3 length is 18 residues. Per germline, CDR1 SGHDN and CDR2 FVKESK. V lost 1 base and J lost 0; bases outside the gene matches: 5. CDR3 protein: CASSQGLGTSANTGELFF. The CDR3 region has the DNA TGTGCCAGCAGCCAAGGACTTGGGACTAGCGCGAACACCGGGGAGCTGTTTTTT.

The V and J genes are TRBV6-1 and TRBJ2-3; the match to TRBD1 covers 9 bases. From germline, CDR1 is MNHNS and CDR2 SASEGT. V shed 6 bases, J shed 3 bases, and the junction held 4 bases outside the gene matches. This CDR3 comprises 14 residues. The CDR3 sequence: CASSTDRGTDTQYF. CDR3 coding DNA: TGTGCCAGCAGCACGGACAGGGGAACAGATACGCAGTATTTT.

The V and J genes are TRBV24-1 and TRBJ2-3; TRBD1 might be the D (6 bases). CDR1 KGHDR and CDR2 SFDVKD come from the germline V gene. CDR3 size: 15 residues. Trimming cost V 3 bases and J 1 base, with 10 bases left between them. The CDR3, as DNA: TGTGCCACCAGTGATGACAGGTCAGGCACAGATACGCAGTATTTT. Encoded protein: CATSDDRSGTDTQYF.

The chain links TRBV18 to TRBJ1-3, with unresolved D. CDR3 length: 14 residues. With 8 bases removed from V and 0 bases from J, the gap between germline ends came to 11 bases. The germline V gene encodes CDR1 KGHSH and CDR2 LQKENI. CDR3 amino acids: CASLTTDSGNTIYF. The CDR3 DNA follows: TGTGCCAGCCTGACAACCGACTCTGGAAACACCATATATTTT. Variable domain in full (rest from reference TRBV18 and TRBJ1-3): NAGVMQNPRHLVRRRGQEARLRCSPMKGHSHVYWYRQLPEEGLKFMVYLQKENIIDESGMPKERFSAEFPKEGPSILRIQQVVRGDSAAYFCASLTTDSGNTIYFGEGSWLTVV.

The J gene is TRBJ2-3, the V gene TRBV27, with TRBD2 matching 12 bases. In germline, CDR1 is MNHEY, CDR2 SMNVEV (reference sequence). V trimming: 5 bases; J trimming: 0 bases; junction bases outside the gene matches: 9. CDR3 length equals 18 residues. The CDR3 sequence is CASSPTLTSGGSTDTQYF. CDR3 DNA sequence: TGTGCCAGCAGTCCAACTCTGACTAGCGGGGGTAGCACAGATACGCAGTATTTT.

The V and J genes are TRBV5-1 and TRBJ2-7; tentatively, D is TRBD1 (5 bases). Trimming removed 1 base at V and 4 bases at J, with 12 bases between. CDR3 length equals 14 residues. Germline CDR1 SGHRS, CDR2 YFSETQ. The chain's CDR3 is CASSLSGRFYEQYF. The CDR3 DNA sequence: TGCGCCAGCAGCTTGTCAGGGCGTTTTTACGAGCAGTACTTC.

The chain has TRBV27 and TRBJ2-1; D may be TRBD1 or TRBD2 (5 bases each). The CDR3 totals 15 residues. V lost 7 bases, J lost 4 bases, and 17 bases lay in between. Germline V CDR1 and CDR2: MNHEY, SMNVEV (reference sequence). The CDR3 protein is CASNNGAASYNEQFF. CDR3 coding DNA: TGTGCCAGCAACAACGGGGCAGCTAGTTACAATGAGCAGTTCTTC.

The chain joins TRBV15 to TRBJ2-3; a weak D match, TRBD2 (5 bases). The CDR3 totals 16 residues. Germline CDR1 LNHNV, CDR2 YYDKDF (reference sequence). V was cut by 5 bases and J by 0 bases, with 15 bases left in between. The CDR3 region is CATSPALARSTDTQYF. CDR3 coding DNA: TGTGCCACCAGCCCCGCCCTAGCAAGAAGCACAGATACGCAGTATTTT.

The CDR3: CASSQEIRGLEEKLFF. The CDR3 region has the DNA TGTGCCAGCAGCCAAGAGATTCGAGGGCTCGAGGAAAAACTGTTTTTT. The J gene is TRBJ1-4, the V gene TRBV3-1 (or the pseudogene TRBV3-2), with unresolved D. Looked up from germline, CDR1 is LGHDT and CDR2 is YNNKEL (reference sequence). Trimming pared 0 bases from V and 8 bases from J, leaving 16 bases between. This CDR3 spans 16 amino acids.

The V call is TRBV7-9, the J call TRBJ2-2; tentative D call: TRBD1 (5 bases). Germline V gene sequence: CDR1 SEHNR, CDR2 FQNEAQ (reference sequence). V was clipped by 3 bases and J by 6 bases, with 14 bases between them. The CDR3 spans 15 residues. For the CDR3, the DNA is TGTGCCAGCAGCTTGGCGGCAGGGAAACCCGGGGAGCTGTTTTTT. Protein product: CASSLAAGKPGELFF.

The chain uses TRBV27 and TRBJ2-7, with D unresolved. The V gene's germline CDR1 is MNHEY and CDR2 SMNVEV (reference sequence). The length of the CDR3 is 16 residues. The V end was cut by 3 bases, the J end by 4 bases, with 19 bases between. The CDR3 loop reads CASSFYLGSTLYEQYF. The DNA for the CDR3 is TGTGCCAGCAGTTTTTATCTAGGGTCTACATTATACGAGCAGTACTTC.

The chain is built from TRBV18 and TRBJ2-1; 7 positions match TRBD2. V lost 4 bases to trimming and J lost 5 bases; unmatched junction nucleotides: 2. The CDR3 runs 13 residues. Germline V gene data show CDR1 as KGHSH and CDR2 as LQKENI. DNA of the CDR3: TGTGCCAGCTCACAGGGGACTAACAATGAGCAGTTCTTC. Amino acid sequence: CASSQGTNNEQFF.

V is TRBV6-1 and J is TRBJ1-2; D is unresolved. CDR3 size: 15 residues. Germline V CDR1 and CDR2: MNHNS, SASEGT. Trimming removed 1 base at V and 1 base at J, with 10 bases between. The CDR3 here is CASSEEGLLNYGYTF. CDR3 DNA: TGTGCCAGCAGTGAAGAAGGACTCCTTAACTATGGCTACACCTTC.

The chain joins TRBV23-1 to TRBJ2-7; 12 bases fit TRBD2. TRBV23-1 is an open reading frame whose function is uncertain. The CDR3 contains 17 residues. The J segment lost 0 bases and the V segment lost 3 bases, leaving 6 bases of the junction unmatched. DNA for the CDR3: TGCGCCAGCAGTCACAGACTAGCGGGAGATCGCTCCTACGAGCAGTACTTC. It codes for CASSHRLAGDRSYEQYF.

The chain is built from TRBV25-1 and TRBJ1-4; TRBD1 might be the D (6 bases). The germline V and J ends were trimmed by 4 bases and 8 bases, with 11 bases remaining between them. CDR3 length: 13 amino acids. Germline CDR1 and CDR2: MGHDK and SYGVNS. CDR3: CASSVEGDEKLFF. CDR3 nucleotides: TGTGCCAGCAGTGTAGAGGGGGACGAAAAACTGTTTTTT.

The V and J genes are TRBV19 and TRBJ2-5, with unresolved D. Germline CDR1 LNHDA, CDR2 SQIVND (reference sequence). The CDR3 is 16 amino acids. The V gene lost 1 base and the J gene lost 0 bases, with 12 bases spanning the gap. The CDR3 protein is CASSIAFSENQETQYF. The CDR3 DNA is TGTGCCAGTAGTATAGCATTCAGCGAAAACCAAGAGACCCAGTACTTC.

This clone has only a few counts. This chain connects TRBV28 to TRBJ2-1; 7 positions match TRBD2. The V segment lost 2 bases and the J segment 5 bases; nucleotides outside the gene matches: 0. There are 13 residues in the CDR3. CDR1 MDHEN and CDR2 SYDVKM come from the germline V gene. The CDR3 loop reads CASSLTSDNEQFF. In nucleotides, the CDR3 is TGTGCCAGCAGTTTAACTAGCGACAATGAGCAGTTCTTC. The whole variable domain, remainder taken from reference TRBV28 and TRBJ2-1, is DVKVTQSSRYLVKRTGEKVFLECVQDMDHENMFWYRQDPGLGLRLIYFSYDVKMKEKGDIPEGYSVSREKKERFSLILESASTNQTSMYLCASSLTSDNEQFFGPGTRLTVL.

The V and J genes are TRBV5-4 and TRBJ2-7, with TRBD2 matching over 9 bases. The germline CDR1 and CDR2 sequences are SGHNT and YYREEE (reference sequence). The CDR3 covers 15 residues. The ends lost 2 bases at V and 3 bases at J; junction bases unmatched: 6. The CDR3 DNA follows: TGTGCCAGCAGCTTAGGGGCGGGAGGGAACTACGAGCAGTACTTC. This encodes CASSLGAGGNYEQYF.

With regard to this clone: This same CDR3 is encoded by further DNA sequences in the sample. This rearrangement joins TRBV18 to TRBJ1-1; D unclear. Trimming stripped 4 bases from V and 0 bases from J, with 6 bases between. CDR3 length equals 13 residues. CDR1 is KGHSH, CDR2 LQKENI, per germline. In DNA form, the CDR3 reads TGTGCCAGCTCACTGGGTCTGAACACTGAAGCTTTCTTT. Its translation is CASSLGLNTEAFF.

The CDR3 DNA reads TGTGCCACCAGTGATTCGTCCGGAAGCGGGAGAGAGTATGAGCAGTTCTTC. It translates to CATSDSSGSGREYEQFF. The chain uses TRBV24-1 and TRBJ2-1, with 8 bases matching TRBD2. The CDR3 sequence is 17 residues long. Per the germline V gene, CDR1 is KGHDR and CDR2 is SFDVKD. After removal of 2 bases from V and 8 bases from J, the junction contained 13 bases not matched to a gene.

The V gene is TRBV7-3, the J gene TRBJ2-3, with D possibly matching TRBD2 (5 bases). There are 14 residues in the CDR3. From germline, CDR1 is SGHTA and CDR2 FQGTGA. V shed 5 bases and J shed 2 bases, with 11 bases lying between them. The CDR3 nucleotides are TGTGCCAGCAGCATCTCGGGGTCCACAGATACGCAGTATTTT. This sequence encodes CASSISGSTDTQYF. The variable domain in full, completed from reference TRBV7-3 and TRBJ2-3, reads GAGVSQTPSNKVTEKGKYVELRCDPISGHTALYWYRQSLGQGPEFLIYFQGTGAADDSGLPNDRFFAVRPEGSVSTLKIQRTERGDSAVYLCASSISGSTDTQYFGPGTRLTVL.